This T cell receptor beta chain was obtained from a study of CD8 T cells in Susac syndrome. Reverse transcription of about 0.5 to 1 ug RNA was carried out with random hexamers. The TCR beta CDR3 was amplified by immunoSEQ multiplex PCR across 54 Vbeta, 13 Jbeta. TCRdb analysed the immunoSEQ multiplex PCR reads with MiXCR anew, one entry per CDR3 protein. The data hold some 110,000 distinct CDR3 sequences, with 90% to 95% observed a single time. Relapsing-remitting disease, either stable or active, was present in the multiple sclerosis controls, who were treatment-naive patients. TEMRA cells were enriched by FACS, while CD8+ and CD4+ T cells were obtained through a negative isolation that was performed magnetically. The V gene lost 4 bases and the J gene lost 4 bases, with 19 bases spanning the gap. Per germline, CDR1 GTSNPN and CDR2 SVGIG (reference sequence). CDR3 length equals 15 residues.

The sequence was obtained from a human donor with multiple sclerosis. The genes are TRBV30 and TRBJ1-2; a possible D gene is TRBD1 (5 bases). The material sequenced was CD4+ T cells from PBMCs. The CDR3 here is CAWTPMRGAGYGYTF. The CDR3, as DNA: TGTGCCTGGACCCCGATGAGGGGCGCGGGCTATGGCTACACCTTC.